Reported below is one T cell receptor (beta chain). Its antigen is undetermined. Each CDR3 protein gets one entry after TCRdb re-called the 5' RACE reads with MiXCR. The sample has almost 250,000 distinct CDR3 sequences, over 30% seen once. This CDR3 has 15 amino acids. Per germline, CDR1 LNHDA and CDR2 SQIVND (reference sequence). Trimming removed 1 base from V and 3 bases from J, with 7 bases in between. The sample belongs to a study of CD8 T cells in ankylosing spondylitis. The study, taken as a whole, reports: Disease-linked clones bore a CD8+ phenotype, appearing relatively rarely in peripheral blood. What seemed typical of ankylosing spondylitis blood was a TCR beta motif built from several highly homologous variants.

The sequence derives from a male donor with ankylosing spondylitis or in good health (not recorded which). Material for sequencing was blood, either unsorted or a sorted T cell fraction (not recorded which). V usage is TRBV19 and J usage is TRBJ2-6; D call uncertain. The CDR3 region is CASSIGGFGANVLTF. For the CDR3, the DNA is TGTGCCAGTAGTATAGGAGGATTTGGGGCCAACGTCCTGACTTTC.